The clone carrying this TCR beta chain was observed once. The trim removed 6 bases at V and 9 bases at J, leaving 13 bases unmatched. The CDR3 is made up of 15 amino acids. Germline V gene data show CDR1 as MNHEY and CDR2 as SMNVEV (reference sequence). The source of the sample is a study of breast tumors, draining lymph nodes, adjacent tissues. TCRdb redid the calling of the multiplex PCR reads with MiXCR, one entry per CDR3 protein. This table has some 21,000 distinct CDR3 sequences, roughly 40% appearing once. The sequence was collected from a female donor with breast cancer. Some clones in this sample may be carry-over from other donors' samples. This chain uses TRBV27 with TRBJ2-5, with 10 bases matching TRBD1. Sequences were obtained from breast tumor tissue. This CDR3 is CASSPGTGALISQYF. The CDR3 coding sequence is TGTGCCAGCAGCCCGGGGACAGGGGCACTTATATCCCAGTACTTC.